Listed here are 9 T cell receptor beta chains from one sample, sequenced in a study of blood T cell repertoires in COVID-19. Clones were read by immunoSEQ multiplex PCR, and TCRdb kept only the in-frame ones, dropping some. This sample yields 180,000 or so clones, of which around 80% are seen a single time; around 11% belongs to the top ten. The sample taken for sequencing was peripheral blood. The receptors shown here come from a woman older than 75 with COVID-19, enrolled during active disease.

A single count supports this clone. The chain carries TRBV5-1 and TRBJ2-1; D perhaps matches TRBD2 (5 bases). CDR1 is SGHRS and CDR2 is YFSETQ in the germline V gene. Deletions cut 2 bases from V and 5 bases from J, with 11 bases between. CDR3 length equals 14 residues. CDR3 region: CASSFFGKDNEQFF. CDR3 bases: TGCGCCAGCAGCTTCTTCGGGAAAGACAATGAGCAGTTCTTC.

The V and J genes are TRBV5-1 and TRBJ2-2; TRBD1 might be the D (6 bases). The V and J ends lost 6 bases and 1 base respectively, with 16 bases between them. Germline loops: CDR1 SGHRS, CDR2 YFSETQ. The CDR3 covers 16 residues. CDR3 in DNA: TGCGCCAGCACCCCGGAGGTCAGGGGGAACACCGGGGAGCTGTTTTTT. Translated: CASTPEVRGNTGELFF.

This clone came up once. The rearrangement uses TRBV19 and TRBJ2-3; no definite D call. Germline CDR1 is LNHDA and CDR2 is SQIVND (reference sequence). V gave up 3 bases and J gave up 2 bases, with 9 bases separating them. The CDR3 contains 14 residues. CDR3 sequence reads: CASSIALFTDTQYF. The CDR3, as DNA: TGTGCCAGTAGTATCGCACTATTCACAGATACGCAGTATTTT.

The gene calls are TRBV5-1 and TRBJ2-7, with TRBD2 matching over 7 bases. CDR3 length equals 13 residues. Germline lookup yields CDR1 SGHRS and CDR2 YFSETQ. V trimming: 0 bases; J trimming: 12 bases; junction bases outside the gene matches: 9. The DNA for the CDR3 is TGCGCCAGCAGCTTGGACCCTAGCGGCGGGGGGTACTTC. Its protein product is CASSLDPSGGGYF.

The chain employs TRBV11-3 and TRBJ2-3, with 7 bases that match TRBD2. The V gene end was trimmed by 3 bases and the J gene end by 3 bases; junction bases not matched to a gene: 6. The CDR3 length is 15 residues. Germline V gene lookup returns CDR1 SGHNT and CDR2 YENEEA. Here the CDR3 DNA reads TGTGCCAGCAGCTTGAGAGGGAGGGAAACAGATACGCAGTATTTT. Its translation is CASSLRGRETDTQYF.

The CDR3 here is CASSPDGVTGYGYTF. DNA for the CDR3: TGTGCCAGCAGCCCCGACGGGGTGACGGGATATGGCTACACCTTC. The genes are TRBV5-5 and TRBJ1-2, with D unresolved. V was clipped by 4 bases and J by 5 bases, with 18 bases between them. Looked up from germline, CDR1 is SGHKS and CDR2 is YYEKEE (reference sequence). The CDR3 sequence is 15 residues long.

This clone was seen only a few times. V and J are TRBV6-6 and TRBJ1-2, with no clear D. Germline V gene lookup returns CDR1 MNHNY and CDR2 SVGAGI (reference sequence). V was cut by 8 bases and J by 2 bases, with 6 bases left in between. This CDR3 is 11 amino acids long. CDR3 nucleotide sequence: TGTGCCAGCGCGCGAAACTATGGCTACACCTTC. Residues: CASARNYGYTF.

V is TRBV3-1 (or the pseudogene TRBV3-2) and J is TRBJ2-1, with TRBD2 matching 11 bases. The germline V gene encodes CDR1 LGHDT and CDR2 YNNKEL (reference sequence). This CDR3 spans 16 amino acids. With V trimmed by 6 bases and J by 0 bases, 4 bases remained unmatched. CDR3 in DNA: TGTGCCAGCAGATTTAGCGGGAGGGGCTCCTACAATGAGCAGTTCTTC. Amino acids: CASRFSGRGSYNEQFF.

For the CDR3, the DNA is TGTGCCAGCAGTGACTGGGGAGCTGTCACAGATACGCAGTATTTT. Translated: CASSDWGAVTDTQYF. The genes are TRBV6-4 and TRBJ2-3; D is possibly TRBD2 (5 bases). Trimming left V 1 base short and J 2 bases short, with 10 bases between. The CDR3 loop spans 15 amino acids. From germline, CDR1 is MRHNA and CDR2 SNTAGT.